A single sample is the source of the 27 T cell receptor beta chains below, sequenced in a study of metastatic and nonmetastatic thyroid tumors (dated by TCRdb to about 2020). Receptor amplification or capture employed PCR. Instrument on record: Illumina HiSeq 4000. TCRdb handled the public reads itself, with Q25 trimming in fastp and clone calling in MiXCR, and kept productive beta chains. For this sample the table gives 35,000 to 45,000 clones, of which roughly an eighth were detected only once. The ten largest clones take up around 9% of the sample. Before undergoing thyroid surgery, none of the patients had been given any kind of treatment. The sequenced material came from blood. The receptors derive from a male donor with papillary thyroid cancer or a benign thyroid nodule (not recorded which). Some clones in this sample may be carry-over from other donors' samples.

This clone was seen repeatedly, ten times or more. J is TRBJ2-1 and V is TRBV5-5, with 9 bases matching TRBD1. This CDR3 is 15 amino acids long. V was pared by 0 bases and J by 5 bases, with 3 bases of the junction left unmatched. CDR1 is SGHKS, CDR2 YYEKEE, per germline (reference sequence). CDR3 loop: CASSLGQGVDNEQFF. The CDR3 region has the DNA TGTGCCAGCAGCTTGGGACAGGGGGTAGACAATGAGCAGTTCTTC.

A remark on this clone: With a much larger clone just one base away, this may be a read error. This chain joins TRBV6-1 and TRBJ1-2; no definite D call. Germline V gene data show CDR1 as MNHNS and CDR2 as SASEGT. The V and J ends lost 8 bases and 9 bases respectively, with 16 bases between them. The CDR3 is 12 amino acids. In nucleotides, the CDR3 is TGTGCCAGCGGATCCGTTTTGAGAAGCTACACCTTC. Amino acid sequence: CASGSVLRSYTF.

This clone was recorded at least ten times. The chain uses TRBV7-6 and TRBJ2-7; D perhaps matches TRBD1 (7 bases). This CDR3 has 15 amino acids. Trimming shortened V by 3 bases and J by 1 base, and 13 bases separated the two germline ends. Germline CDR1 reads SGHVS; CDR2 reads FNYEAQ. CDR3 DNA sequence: TGTGCCAGCAGCTTCCGGAGGGGGCAGTCCTACGAGCAGTACTTC. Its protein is CASSFRRGQSYEQYF.

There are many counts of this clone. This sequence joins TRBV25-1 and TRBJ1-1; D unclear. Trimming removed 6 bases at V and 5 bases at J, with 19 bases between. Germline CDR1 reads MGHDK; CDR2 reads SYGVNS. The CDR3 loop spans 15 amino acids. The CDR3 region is CASRHKEGYGTEAFF. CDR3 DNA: TGTGCCAGCAGGCACAAAGAAGGGTATGGAACTGAAGCTTTCTTT.

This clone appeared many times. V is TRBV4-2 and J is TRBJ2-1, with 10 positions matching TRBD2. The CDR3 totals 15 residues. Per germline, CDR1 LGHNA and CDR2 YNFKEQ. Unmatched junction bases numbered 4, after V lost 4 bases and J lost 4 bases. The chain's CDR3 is CASSPQAGGYNEQFF. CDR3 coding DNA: TGTGCCAGCAGCCCCCAAGCGGGAGGGTACAATGAGCAGTTCTTC.

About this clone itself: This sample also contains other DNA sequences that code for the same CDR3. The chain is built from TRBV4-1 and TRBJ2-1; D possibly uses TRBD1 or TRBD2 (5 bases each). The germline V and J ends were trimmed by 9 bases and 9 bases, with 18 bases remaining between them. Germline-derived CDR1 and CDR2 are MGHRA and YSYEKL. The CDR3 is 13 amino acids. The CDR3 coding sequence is TGCGCCAGTAAGGGGACCGGGCGAGGTGAGCAGTTCTTC. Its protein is CASKGTGRGEQFF.

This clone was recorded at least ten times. The CDR3 sequence: CASSRGGGFSYNEQFF. The CDR3 DNA reads as TGTGCCAGCAGCCGCGGGGGCGGGTTCTCCTACAATGAGCAGTTCTTC. The chain combines TRBV7-2 with TRBJ2-1; possibly TRBD2 for D (7 bases). Trimming took 5 bases from V and 0 from J, leaving 14 bases between them. Germline loops: CDR1 SGHTA, CDR2 FQGNSA. This CDR3 is built from 16 residues.

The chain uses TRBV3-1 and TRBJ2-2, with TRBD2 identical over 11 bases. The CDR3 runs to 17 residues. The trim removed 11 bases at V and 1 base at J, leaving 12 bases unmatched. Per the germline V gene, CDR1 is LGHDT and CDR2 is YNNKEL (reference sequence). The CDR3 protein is CAAGDFGTSGNTGELFF. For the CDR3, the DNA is TGTGCCGCTGGGGACTTTGGGACTAGCGGGAACACCGGGGAGCTGTTTTTT.

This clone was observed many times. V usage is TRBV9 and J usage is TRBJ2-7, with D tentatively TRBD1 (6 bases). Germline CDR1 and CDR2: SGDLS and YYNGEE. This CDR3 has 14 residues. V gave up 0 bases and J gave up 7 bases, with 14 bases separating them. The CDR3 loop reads CASSVEGTLGEQYF. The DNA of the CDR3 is TGTGCCAGCAGCGTAGAAGGGACACTTGGGGAGCAGTACTTC.

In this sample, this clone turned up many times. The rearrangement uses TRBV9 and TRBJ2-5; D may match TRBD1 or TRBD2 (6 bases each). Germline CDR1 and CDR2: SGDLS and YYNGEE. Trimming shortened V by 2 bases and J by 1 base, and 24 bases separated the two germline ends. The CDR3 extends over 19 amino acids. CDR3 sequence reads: CASSVAGGLTRGVQETQYF. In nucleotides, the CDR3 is TGTGCCAGCAGCGTGGCTGGGGGGCTGACTAGGGGGGTCCAAGAGACCCAGTACTTC.

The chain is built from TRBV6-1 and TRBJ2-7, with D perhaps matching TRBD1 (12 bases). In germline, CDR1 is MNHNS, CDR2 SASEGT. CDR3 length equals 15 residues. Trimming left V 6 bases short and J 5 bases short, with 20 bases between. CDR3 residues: CASRTSGTGGNEQYF. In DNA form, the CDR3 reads TGTGCCAGCAGGACTAGCGGGACAGGGGGCAACGAGCAGTACTTC.

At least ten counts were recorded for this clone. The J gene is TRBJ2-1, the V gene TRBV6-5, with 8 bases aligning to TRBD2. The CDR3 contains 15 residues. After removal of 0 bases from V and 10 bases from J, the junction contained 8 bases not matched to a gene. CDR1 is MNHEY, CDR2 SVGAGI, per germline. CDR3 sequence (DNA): TGTGCCAGCAGTTACTCATCGGGAGGGCCCTGGGAGCAGTTCTTC. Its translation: CASSYSSGGPWEQFF.

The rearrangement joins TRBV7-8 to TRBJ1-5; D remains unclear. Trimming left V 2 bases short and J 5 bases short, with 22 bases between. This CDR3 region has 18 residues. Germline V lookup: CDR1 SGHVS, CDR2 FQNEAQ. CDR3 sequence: CASSLSGYGGGIHQPQHF. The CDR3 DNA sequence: TGTGCCAGCAGCTTATCGGGGTACGGCGGAGGAATCCATCAGCCCCAGCATTTT.

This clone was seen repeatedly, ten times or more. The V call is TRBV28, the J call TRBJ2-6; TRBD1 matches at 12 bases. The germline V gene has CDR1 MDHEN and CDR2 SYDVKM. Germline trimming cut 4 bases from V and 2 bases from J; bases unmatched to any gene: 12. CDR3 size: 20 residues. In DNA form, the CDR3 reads TGTGCCAGCAGTTCATCTCCCGGGGACAGGGGGCGTGCTGGGGCCAACGTCCTGACTTTC. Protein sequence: CASSSSPGDRGRAGANVLTF.

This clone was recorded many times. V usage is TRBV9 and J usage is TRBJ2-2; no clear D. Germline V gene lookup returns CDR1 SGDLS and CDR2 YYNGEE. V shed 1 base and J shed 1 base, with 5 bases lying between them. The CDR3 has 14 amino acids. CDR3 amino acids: CASSVTENTGELFF. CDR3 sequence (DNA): TGTGCCAGCAGCGTAACGGAGAACACCGGGGAGCTGTTTTTT. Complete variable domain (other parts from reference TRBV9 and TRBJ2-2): DSGVTQTPKHLITATGQRVTLRCSPRSGDLSVYWYQQSLDQGLQFLIQYYNGEERAKGNILERFSAQQFPDLHSELNLSSLELGDSALYFCASSVTENTGELFFGEGSRLTVL.

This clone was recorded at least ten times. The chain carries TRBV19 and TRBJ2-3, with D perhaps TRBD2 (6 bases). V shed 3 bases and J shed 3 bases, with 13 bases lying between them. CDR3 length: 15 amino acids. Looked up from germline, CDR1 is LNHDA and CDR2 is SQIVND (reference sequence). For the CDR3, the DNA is TGTGCCAGTAGTATCCTGACTGGGGGGACAGATACGCAGTATTTT. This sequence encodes CASSILTGGTDTQYF.

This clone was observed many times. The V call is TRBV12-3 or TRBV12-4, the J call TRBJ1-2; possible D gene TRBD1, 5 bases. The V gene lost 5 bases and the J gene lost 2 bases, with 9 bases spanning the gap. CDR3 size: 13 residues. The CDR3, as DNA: TGTGCCAGCAGTGCGACAGCCAACTATGGCTACACCTTC. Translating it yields CASSATANYGYTF.

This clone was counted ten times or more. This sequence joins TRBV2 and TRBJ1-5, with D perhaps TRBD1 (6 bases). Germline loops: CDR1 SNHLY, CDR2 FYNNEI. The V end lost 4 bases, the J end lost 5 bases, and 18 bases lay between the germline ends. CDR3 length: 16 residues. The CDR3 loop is CASSVPLGAWDQPQHF. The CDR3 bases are TGTGCCAGCAGTGTCCCTTTGGGGGCCTGGGATCAGCCCCAGCATTTT.

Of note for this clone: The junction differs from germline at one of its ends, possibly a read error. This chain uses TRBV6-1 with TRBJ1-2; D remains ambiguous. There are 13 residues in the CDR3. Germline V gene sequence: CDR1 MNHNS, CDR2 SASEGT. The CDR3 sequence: CAISDLRDYGYTF. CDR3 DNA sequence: TGTGCCATCAGTGATCTACGGGACTATGGCTACACCTTC.

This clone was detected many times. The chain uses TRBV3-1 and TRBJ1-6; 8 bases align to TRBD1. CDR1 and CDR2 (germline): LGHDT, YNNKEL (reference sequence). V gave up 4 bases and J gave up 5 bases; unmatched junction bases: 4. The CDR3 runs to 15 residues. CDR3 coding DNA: TGTGCCAGCAGCCCCGAGACAGGGGATAATTCACCCCTCCACTTT. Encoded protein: CASSPETGDNSPLHF. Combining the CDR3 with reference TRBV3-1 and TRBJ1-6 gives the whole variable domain DTAVSQTPKYLVTQMGNDKSIKCEQNLGHDTMYWYKQDSKKFLKIMFSYNNKELIINETVPNRFSPKSPDKAHLNLHINSLELGDSAVYFCASSPETGDNSPLHFGNGTRLTVT.

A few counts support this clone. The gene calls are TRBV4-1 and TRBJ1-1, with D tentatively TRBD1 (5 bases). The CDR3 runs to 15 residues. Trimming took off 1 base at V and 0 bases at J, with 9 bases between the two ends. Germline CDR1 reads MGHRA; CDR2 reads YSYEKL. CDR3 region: CASSQVAGMNTEAFF. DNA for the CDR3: TGCGCCAGCAGCCAAGTCGCAGGGATGAACACTGAAGCTTTCTTT.

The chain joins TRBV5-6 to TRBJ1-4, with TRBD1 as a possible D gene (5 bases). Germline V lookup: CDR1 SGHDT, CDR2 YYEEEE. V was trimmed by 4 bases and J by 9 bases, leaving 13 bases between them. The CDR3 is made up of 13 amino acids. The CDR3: CASSQDWTKKLFF. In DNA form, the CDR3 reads TGTGCCAGCAGCCAAGATTGGACAAAAAAACTGTTTTTT.

DNA of the CDR3: TGTGCCAGCAGTTACCGGGCTAGCGGGAGTGGCGAGCAGTTCTTC. Its protein product is CASSYRASGSGEQFF. This chain links TRBV6-2 or TRBV6-3 with TRBJ2-1; 10 positions agree with TRBD2. CDR3 length: 15 residues. Per germline, CDR1 MNHEY and CDR2 SVGEGT. Trimming at V came to 2 bases and at J to 10 bases, leaving 8 bases not matched to a gene.

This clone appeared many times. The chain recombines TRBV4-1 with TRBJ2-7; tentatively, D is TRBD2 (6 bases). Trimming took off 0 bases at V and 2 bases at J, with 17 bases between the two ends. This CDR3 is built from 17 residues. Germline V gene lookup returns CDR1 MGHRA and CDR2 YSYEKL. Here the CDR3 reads CASSQEPGGAAPYEQYF. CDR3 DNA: TGCGCCAGCAGCCAAGAGCCCGGAGGGGCAGCACCCTACGAGCAGTACTTC.

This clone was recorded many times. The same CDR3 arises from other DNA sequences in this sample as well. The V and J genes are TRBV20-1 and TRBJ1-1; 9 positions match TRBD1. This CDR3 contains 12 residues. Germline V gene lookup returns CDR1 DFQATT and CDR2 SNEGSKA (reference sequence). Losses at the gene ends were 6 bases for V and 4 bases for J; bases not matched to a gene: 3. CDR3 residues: CSAEDRGTEAFF. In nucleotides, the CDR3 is TGCAGTGCCGAGGACAGGGGCACTGAAGCTTTCTTT.

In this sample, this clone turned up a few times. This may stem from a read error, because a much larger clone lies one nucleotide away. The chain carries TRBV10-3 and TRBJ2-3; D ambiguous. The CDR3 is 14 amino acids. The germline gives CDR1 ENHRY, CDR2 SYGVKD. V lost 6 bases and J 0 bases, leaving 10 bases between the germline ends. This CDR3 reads CAISDIGSTDTQYF. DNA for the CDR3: TGTGCCATCAGCGATATCGGGAGCACAGATACGCAGTATTTT.

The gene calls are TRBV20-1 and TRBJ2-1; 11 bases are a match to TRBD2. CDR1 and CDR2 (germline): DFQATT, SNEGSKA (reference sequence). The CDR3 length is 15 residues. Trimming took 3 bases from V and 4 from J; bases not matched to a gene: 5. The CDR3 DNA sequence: TGCAGTGCTAGCCTCTGGACTAGCGGGTACAATGAGCAGTTCTTC. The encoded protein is CSASLWTSGYNEQFF.